This is a list of T cell receptor beta chains from one sample in a study of shared T cell receptors in the human thymus. The method was immunoSEQ multiplex PCR; TCRdb's version includes in-frame clones alone and lacks a portion of them. The sample contains roughly 700,000 clones, roughly 90% of which appear only once. The sample was also reused in another study, on human thymus T cells.

Sequencing was performed on thymocytes. These TCRs come from a boy less than two years old with a congenital heart defect. Both conserved end residues are part of each CDR3. The D gene is left open where the match is weak. Some rows mark clone size as missing; the rest say once, few, many or name a class of expanded clone.

clone size,V gene,J gene,D gene,CDR3 protein,CDR3 DNA
.,TRBV7-9,TRBJ2-7,.,CASILKQGRLDEQYF,TGTGCCAGCATACTCAAACAGGGCCGGTTGGACGAGCAGTACTTC
once,TRBV10-3,TRBJ2-4,.,CAISLAGPLTKNIQYF,TGTGCCATCAGTCTGGCAGGGCCCCTTACCAAAAACATTCAGTACTTC
.,TRBV29-1,TRBJ1-1,TRBD1,CSATGTGGQGDTEAFF,TGCAGCGCGACCGGGACAGGGGGTCAGGGAGACACTGAAGCTTTCTTT
.,TRBV7-2,TRBJ2-7,.,CASSTLDRKVEQYF,TGTGCCAGCAGCACCCTGGACAGAAAGGTCGAGCAGTACTTC
.,TRBV11-1,TRBJ2-1,TRBD2,CASRLLAGEPSDPNEQFF,TGTGCCAGCCGACTACTAGCGGGAGAACCGAGTGATCCCAATGAGCAGTTCTTC
once,TRBV14,TRBJ2-3,.,CASSHFISLGLRLQLTDTQYF,TGTGCCAGCAGCCATTTTATTTCGCTCGGACTCCGACTCCAACTCACAGATACGCAGTATTTT
.,TRBV4-2,TRBJ1-2,.,CASSRSQLNYGYTF,TGTGCCAGCAGCCGAAGCCAACTCAACTATGGCTACACCTTC
.,TRBV2,TRBJ2-7,TRBD2,CASTAGTYEQYF,TGTGCCAGCACAGCGGGGACCTACGAGCAGTACTTC
few,TRBV11-2,TRBJ2-3,TRBD2,CASSFPGTSGRDYTDTQYF,TGTGCCAGCAGCTTTCCCGGGACTAGCGGGAGGGACTACACAGATACGCAGTATTTT
.,TRBV7-8,TRBJ2-5,.,CASSPTHLRGTEETQYF,TGTGCCAGCAGCCCAACACACCTCAGGGGTACGGAGGAGACCCAGTACTTC
.,TRBV4-1,TRBJ2-7,.,CASSQLPRTHLFSYEQYF,TGCGCCAGCAGCCAACTACCCCGGACTCATCTTTTCTCCTACGAGCAGTACTTC
.,TRBV7-7,TRBJ2-1,TRBD2,CASSKSLGLAGYNEQFF,TGTGCCAGCAGCAAAAGCTTGGGACTAGCGGGGTACAATGAGCAGTTCTTC
.,TRBV5-8,TRBJ1-1,TRBD1,CASSLRDRGVGTEAFF,TGTGCCAGCAGCTTGAGAGACAGGGGGGTGGGGACTGAAGCTTTCTTT
once,TRBV6-6,TRBJ2-5,.,CASSGTAGDQETQYF,TGTGCCAGCAGTGGGACAGCGGGGGACCAAGAGACCCAGTACTTC
.,TRBV4-1,TRBJ2-5,.,CASSQEGLEETQYF,TGCGCCAGCAGCCAAGAAGGACTCGAAGAGACCCAGTACTTC
few,TRBV29-1,TRBJ2-3,TRBD2,CSASFQTSGCTDTQYF,TGCAGCGCTTCCTTTCAAACTAGCGGATGCACAGATACGCAGTATTTT
.,TRBV29-1,TRBJ2-7,.,CSVEDPRGGYYEQYF,TGCAGCGTTGAAGATCCCCGGGGTGGCTACTACGAGCAGTACTTC
.,TRBV9,TRBJ1-2,.,CASSVATIGAGMGYGYTF,TGTGCCAGCAGCGTAGCTACGATAGGGGCAGGGATGGGCTATGGCTACACCTTC
.,TRBV30,TRBJ2-2,TRBD2,CAWSGGSRTGELFF,TGTGCCTGGTCGGGGGGTTCACGGACCGGGGAGCTGTTTTTT
.,TRBV5-1,TRBJ2-5,TRBD1,CASSLVRQGETQYF,TGCGCCAGCAGCTTGGTTCGACAGGGGGAGACCCAGTACTTC
.,TRBV10-3,TRBJ2-7,.,CAISPSPGGEQYF,TGTGCCATCAGCCCAAGTCCCGGCGGGGAGCAGTACTTC
.,TRBV7-2,TRBJ2-1,TRBD1,CASSPEGAAYNEQFF,TGTGCCAGCAGCCCCGAGGGGGCGGCCTACAATGAGCAGTTCTTC
.,TRBV29-1,TRBJ1-2,TRBD1,CSVEGQGYGYPF,TGCAGCGTTGAAGGACAGGGGTATGGCTACCCCTTC
.,TRBV27,TRBJ1-4,.,CASSSTRDRLKLFF,TGTGCCAGCAGTTCCACGCGGGACCGACTAAAACTGTTTTTT
.,TRBV2,TRBJ2-3,TRBD2,CASSECVGLAGALGTDTQYF,TGTGCCAGCAGTGAATGTGTCGGACTAGCGGGCGCCTTGGGCACAGATACGCAGTATTTT
few,TRBV10-3,TRBJ2-7,.,CAISDLRYVSEQYF,TGTGCCATCAGTGACCTCAGGTACGTCAGTGAGCAGTACTTC
.,TRBV5-4,TRBJ2-7,TRBD2,CASSLTVEREGGNEQYF,TGTGCCAGCAGCTTGACGGTAGAGCGGGAGGGCGGTAATGAGCAGTACTTC
.,TRBV27,TRBJ1-3,.,CASRQSISGNTIYF,TGTGCCAGCCGCCAAAGCATCTCTGGAAACACCATATATTTT
.,TRBV28,TRBJ2-7,TRBD1,CASSLGAGTVYEQYF,TGTGCCAGCAGTTTGGGTGCCGGGACAGTCTACGAGCAGTACTTC
.,TRBV7-9,TRBJ2-7,TRBD2,CASSLGLAGDGYEQYF,TGTGCCAGCAGCTTAGGTCTAGCGGGAGACGGGTACGAGCAGTACTTC
.,TRBV19,TRBJ2-2,TRBD1,CASSIDADRGGTGELFF,TGTGCCAGTAGTATAGACGCCGACAGGGGGGGTACCGGGGAGCTGTTTTTT
.,TRBV27,TRBJ2-7,TRBD1,CASSQRDRENYEQYF,TGTGCCAGCAGTCAAAGGGACAGGGAGAACTACGAGCAGTACTTC
.,TRBV6-1,TRBJ1-1,.,CASSGPTGSGTEAFF,TGTGCCAGCAGTGGCCCGACAGGTTCGGGCACTGAAGCTTTCTTT
few,TRBV30,TRBJ2-1,.,CAWNPRDSYNEQFF,TGTGCCTGGAATCCCCGGGACTCCTACAATGAGCAGTTCTTC
.,TRBV28,TRBJ2-4,.,CASSPPAGMENIQYF,TGTGCCAGCAGTCCCCCCGCGGGGATGGAAAACATTCAGTACTTC
once,TRBV30,TRBJ2-1,TRBD2,CAWSVGSAGVYSYNEQFF,TGTGCCTGGAGTGTCGGGTCAGCGGGAGTCTACTCCTACAATGAGCAGTTCTTC
.,TRBV5-1,TRBJ2-7,.,CASSLVSPDRSSYEQYF,TGCGCCAGCAGCTTGGTGTCCCCTGACAGGAGCTCCTACGAGCAGTACTTC
.,TRBV25-1,TRBJ1-2,TRBD1,CASSDPRDRGLGGYTF,TGTGCCAGCAGTGATCCCCGGGACAGGGGGCTCGGTGGCTACACCTTC
.,TRBV7-9,TRBJ2-7,TRBD1,CASRPASGTDSYEQYF,TGTGCCAGCAGACCCGCCTCCGGGACAGACTCCTACGAGCAGTACTTC
.,TRBV30,TRBJ2-3,.,CAWSSLKDTQYF,TGTGCCTGGAGTTCTTTAAAAGATACGCAGTATTTT
.,TRBV7-8,TRBJ2-7,TRBD2,CASSYQRGHEQYF,TGTGCCAGCAGCTACCAGCGGGGCCACGAGCAGTACTTC
.,TRBV27,TRBJ2-5,TRBD2,CASKEKGTSGSPGQETQYF,TGTGCCAGCAAAGAAAAGGGGACTAGCGGGAGTCCGGGGCAAGAGACCCAGTACTTC
.,TRBV7-8,TRBJ2-2,.,CASSLFWQGNTGELFF,TGTGCCAGCAGCTTATTTTGGCAGGGGAACACCGGGGAGCTGTTTTTT
.,TRBV7-9,TRBJ2-7,TRBD2,CASSQRGGPSYEQYF,TGTGCCAGCAGCCAGCGGGGGGGACCCTCCTACGAGCAGTACTTC
.,TRBV19,TRBJ2-7,TRBD2,CASSIGWIPPGGRRNEQYF,TGTGCCAGTAGTATAGGATGGATCCCCCCCGGCGGGAGAAGGAACGAGCAGTACTTC
.,TRBV11-3,TRBJ2-2,TRBD1,CASSSDRGPSGELFF,TGTGCCAGCAGCTCGGACAGGGGTCCCTCCGGGGAGCTGTTTTTT
.,TRBV27,TRBJ2-7,TRBD1,CANPRDRAFEQYF,TGTGCCAACCCGAGGGACAGGGCGTTTGAGCAGTACTTC
.,TRBV6-6,TRBJ2-1,TRBD2,CASSRPVLAAYNEQFF,TGTGCCAGCAGCCGTCCGGTTCTAGCGGCATACAATGAGCAGTTCTTC
.,TRBV28,TRBJ2-7,.,CASSLVGRGTYEQYF,TGTGCCAGCAGTTTAGTCGGGAGAGGGACCTACGAGCAGTACTTC
.,TRBV6-1,TRBJ2-1,.,CASSDPAGTYNEQFF,TGTGCCAGCAGTGACCCCGCGGGGACCTACAATGAGCAGTTCTTC
.,TRBV2,TRBJ2-7,.,CASSEDSGGEQYF,TGTGCCAGCAGTGAGGACTCCGGCGGGGAGCAGTACTTC
.,TRBV27,TRBJ2-1,TRBD1,CASSTRQGYNEQFF,TGTGCCAGCAGTACACGACAGGGTTACAATGAGCAGTTCTTC
.,TRBV27,TRBJ2-2,.,CARVAARAGELFF,TGTGCCAGGGTAGCGGCCCGAGCCGGGGAGCTGTTTTTT
.,TRBV4-1,TRBJ2-5,TRBD2,CASSPGTSGRDRETQYF,TGCGCCAGCAGCCCTGGGACTAGCGGGAGAGATAGAGAGACCCAGTACTTC